The 26 T cell receptor beta chains below all came from one sample that was sequenced in a study of OX40 agonist ivuxolimab in advanced cancers. Here immunoSEQ multiplex PCR was the method, and the copy in TCRdb shows in-frame clones only, minus some. The table shows more than 65,000 clones, with approximately 91% occurring only once. The sequences come from CD4+ or CD8+ T cells sorted from blood, collected in a trial of the OX40 agonist ivuxolimab. These receptor sequences come from an adult with an advanced solid tumor such as melanoma, head and neck, liver or kidney cancer.

This chain links TRBV28 with TRBJ2-2, with D hard to call. The CDR3 has 16 amino acids. Germline values: CDR1 MDHEN, CDR2 SYDVKM. V was clipped by 3 bases and J by 0 bases, with 11 bases between them. CDR3 DNA: TGTGCCAGCAGTTTGGCGGCAGCAGCGAACACCGGGGAGCTGTTTTTT. Translating gives CASSLAAAANTGELFF.

J is TRBJ1-4 and V is TRBV7-9; a weak D match, TRBD1 (6 bases). The CDR3 runs to 14 residues. CDR1 is SEHNR and CDR2 is FQNEAQ in the germline V gene (reference sequence). V lost 4 bases and J 8 bases, leaving 14 bases between the germline ends. CDR3 DNA sequence: TGTGCCAGCAGCTCGGACAGAATGGGCGAAAAACTGTTTTTT. This sequence encodes CASSSDRMGEKLFF. The variable domain in full, with the rest retrieved from reference TRBV7-9 and TRBJ1-4, is DTGVSQNPRHKITKRGQNVTFRCDPISEHNRLYWYRQTLGQGPEFLTYFQNEAQLEKSRLLSDRFSAERPKGSFSTLEIQRTEQGDSAMYLCASSSDRMGEKLFFGSGTQLSVL.

J is TRBJ2-3 and V is TRBV27; D could derive from TRBD1 or TRBD2 (5 bases each). Trimming took 7 bases from V and 0 from J, leaving 11 bases between them. The CDR3 runs 14 residues. Germline CDR1 reads MNHEY; CDR2 reads SMNVEV (reference sequence). Here the CDR3 DNA reads TGTGCCAGCATGGGGCTAGCCAGCACAGATACGCAGTATTTT. Its translation is CASMGLASTDTQYF.

The gene calls are TRBV9 and TRBJ2-5; a possible D gene is TRBD1 (6 bases). Trimming removed 0 bases at V and 5 bases at J, with 14 bases between. CDR3 size: 15 residues. CDR1 is SGDLS and CDR2 is YYNGEE in the germline V gene. The CDR3 sequence: CASSVAGQPGETQYF. The DNA of the CDR3 is TGTGCCAGCAGCGTAGCGGGACAACCAGGGGAGACCCAGTACTTC.

The chain employs TRBV19 and TRBJ2-7; D is unclear. The CDR3 spans 13 residues. Germline lookup yields CDR1 LNHDA and CDR2 SQIVND (reference sequence). The V end was cut by 3 bases, the J end by 3 bases, with 9 bases between. CDR3 residues: CASSMTDLYEQYF. The CDR3 DNA sequence: TGTGCCAGTAGTATGACGGACCTCTACGAGCAGTACTTC.

The V gene is TRBV19, the J gene TRBJ1-5; weak D call: TRBD1 (6 bases). This CDR3 has 14 residues. With 7 bases removed from V and 0 bases from J, the gap between germline ends came to 10 bases. CDR1 is LNHDA, CDR2 SQIVND, per germline (reference sequence). The CDR3 loop is CASIGTPSNQPQHF. CDR3 bases: TGTGCCAGTATAGGGACACCTAGCAATCAGCCCCAGCATTTT.

The chain has TRBV5-4 and TRBJ2-7; TRBD2 matches at 12 bases. The V gene end was trimmed by 3 bases and the J gene end by 2 bases; junction bases not matched to a gene: 3. This CDR3 has 15 amino acids. Germline CDR1 reads SGHNT; CDR2 reads YYREEE (reference sequence). In DNA, the CDR3 is TGTGCCAGCAGCTCCGGACTAGCGGGGCCCTACGAGCAGTACTTC. Residues: CASSSGLAGPYEQYF.

This chain uses TRBV6-6 with TRBJ1-1, with D perhaps TRBD1 (6 bases). Trimming pared 4 bases from V and 1 base from J, leaving 13 bases between. The germline V gene has CDR1 MNHNY and CDR2 SVGAGI (reference sequence). The CDR3 length is 15 residues. The CDR3 DNA reads TGTGCCAGCAGTTCCCGGACAGCCAAGAACACTGAAGCTTTCTTT. Protein sequence: CASSSRTAKNTEAFF.

This clone occurred once. V is TRBV30 and J is TRBJ2-6; perhaps TRBD2 as D (7 bases). This CDR3 is built from 18 residues. The germline V gene has CDR1 GTSNPN and CDR2 SVGIG (reference sequence). V lost 0 bases and J 4 bases, leaving 19 bases between the germline ends. In DNA form, the CDR3 reads TGTGCCTGGAGTGTAAAAGGGGCGGGGGCCGAAGGGGCCAACGTCCTGACTTTC. As protein: CAWSVKGAGAEGANVLTF.

The chain recombines TRBV5-4 with TRBJ1-1; tentatively, D is TRBD1 (5 bases). The CDR3 runs 13 residues. Germline V gene data show CDR1 as SGHNT and CDR2 as YYREEE (reference sequence). Between the trimmed V and J ends, which lost 1 base and 3 bases, there was a span of 7 bases. Here the CDR3 reads CASSLSGDTEAFF. The DNA for the CDR3 is TGTGCCAGCAGCTTGTCGGGGGACACTGAAGCTTTCTTT.

This chain links TRBV30 with TRBJ1-4; possibly TRBD1 for D (5 bases). CDR3 length: 12 amino acids. Per germline, CDR1 GTSNPN and CDR2 SVGIG (reference sequence). V lost 4 bases and J lost 8, with 11 bases in between. CDR3 loop: CAWTGVGEKLFF. CDR3 bases: TGTGCCTGGACGGGGGTTGGGGAAAAACTGTTTTTT.

The chain uses TRBV5-6 and TRBJ2-4; D is ambiguous. CDR3 length equals 15 residues. Trimming shortened V by 4 bases and J by 0 bases, and 11 bases separated the two germline ends. Per the germline V gene, CDR1 is SGHDT and CDR2 is YYEEEE. DNA for the CDR3: TGTGCCAGCAGCGTATTGGGGATAGCCAAAAACATTCAGTACTTC. This gives the protein CASSVLGIAKNIQYF. Based on the CDR3 plus reference TRBV5-6 and TRBJ2-4, the full variable domain is DAGVTQSPTHLIKTRGQQVTLRCSPKSGHDTVSWYQQALGQGPQFIFQYYEEEERQRGNFPDRFSGHQFPNYSSELNVNALLLGDSALYLCASSVLGIAKNIQYFGAGTRLSVL.

This clone turned up a few times. This CDR3 is CASSLGGGYTGELFF. Here the CDR3 DNA reads TGTGCCAGCAGCCTAGGGGGGGGATACACCGGGGAGCTGTTTTTT. The V call is TRBV27, the J call TRBJ2-2, with D possibly TRBD2 on 7 matching bases. This CDR3 is built from 15 residues. Trimming shortened V by 6 bases and J by 3 bases, and 14 bases separated the two germline ends. CDR1 and CDR2 (germline): MNHEY, SMNVEV (reference sequence).

The chain employs TRBV19 and TRBJ2-2, with 11 bases that match TRBD2. The CDR3 is made up of 16 amino acids. Germline V gene data show CDR1 as LNHDA and CDR2 as SQIVND (reference sequence). The ends lost 7 bases at V and 7 bases at J; junction bases unmatched: 11. The CDR3 here is CASKVNSGRAFGELFF. The DNA of the CDR3 is TGTGCCAGTAAGGTTAATAGCGGGAGGGCCTTCGGGGAGCTGTTTTTT.

The chain combines TRBV12-5 with TRBJ2-5, with D perhaps assigned TRBD1 or TRBD2 (7 bases each). The last part of the DNA fits TRBJ2-7 better; the J call may be wrong. Germline V gene data show CDR1 as LGHNT and CDR2 as FRNRAP. The CDR3 is made up of 16 amino acids. The CDR3 sequence: CASGLGLAGGDYEQYF. In DNA form, the CDR3 reads TGTGCTAGTGGTTTGGGATTGGCAGGGGGGGATTACGAGCAGTACTTC.

The chain recombines TRBV11-2 with TRBJ1-2; 7 positions agree with TRBD1. V lost 5 bases to trimming and J lost 4 bases; unmatched junction nucleotides: 10. Germline CDR1 and CDR2: SGHAT and FQNNGV. The CDR3 totals 15 residues. Here the CDR3 reads CASSPGQSGGYGYTF. CDR3 nucleotides: TGTGCCAGCAGCCCGGGACAGTCGGGTGGCTATGGCTACACCTTC.

This clone appeared once. The chain is built from TRBV29-1 and TRBJ2-3, with D hard to call. The germline V gene has CDR1 SQVTM and CDR2 ANQGSEA. The V gene lost 3 bases and the J gene lost 7 bases, with 8 bases spanning the gap. The CDR3 has 11 residues. The CDR3 protein is CSVDVGNTQYF. CDR3 in DNA: TGCAGCGTTGACGTAGGGAATACGCAGTATTTT.

This chain links TRBV19 with TRBJ2-1; 9 nucleotides match TRBD1. With V trimmed by 6 bases and J by 7 bases, 13 bases remained unmatched. Germline-derived CDR1 and CDR2 are LNHDA and SQIVND (reference sequence). This CDR3 contains 16 residues. The DNA of the CDR3 is TGTGCCAGTAGAAGACCGGGACAGGGAATGGGTAATGAGCAGTTCTTC. This translates into CASRRPGQGMGNEQFF.

The chain is built from TRBV7-9 and TRBJ1-3; 10 bases agree with TRBD1. The V gene end was trimmed by 1 base and the J gene end by 2 bases; junction bases not matched to a gene: 2. Germline lookup yields CDR1 SEHNR and CDR2 FQNEAQ (reference sequence). The CDR3 consists of 16 residues. CDR3 sequence reads: CASSLGQGAAGNTIYF. In DNA, the CDR3 is TGTGCCAGCAGCTTAGGACAGGGGGCAGCTGGAAACACCATATATTTT.

The chain recombines TRBV5-1 with TRBJ2-1; 8 positions agree with TRBD2. Germline trimming cut 2 bases from V and 5 bases from J; bases unmatched to any gene: 9. This CDR3 comprises 16 residues. Per the germline V gene, CDR1 is SGHRS and CDR2 is YFSETQ. CDR3 sequence (DNA): TGCGCCAGCAGCTTAGCCAGCGGGGGAGGGAACAATGAGCAGTTCTTC. It encodes CASSLASGGGNNEQFF.

This clone occurred a few times. The V and J genes are TRBV7-2 and TRBJ2-5; TRBD2 agrees at 7 bases. Germline lookup yields CDR1 SGHTA and CDR2 FQGNSA. V lost 3 bases and J lost 5; bases outside the gene matches: 6. This CDR3 is built from 14 residues. The CDR3 protein is CASSLGGLRETQYF. For the CDR3, the DNA is TGTGCCAGCAGCTTGGGGGGGTTAAGGGAGACCCAGTACTTC.

The rearrangement joins TRBV25-1 to TRBJ1-1, with 7 bases fitting TRBD1. The CDR3 has 12 residues. Germline values: CDR1 MGHDK, CDR2 SYGVNS. V lost 8 bases and J lost 4; bases outside the gene matches: 4. CDR3 bases: TGTGCCAGCGGCTCAGGGGGCACTGAAGCTTTCTTT. Its translation: CASGSGGTEAFF.

The genes are TRBV18 and TRBJ2-1, with 10 bases matching TRBD2. CDR1 KGHSH and CDR2 LQKENI come from the germline V gene. The CDR3 covers 14 residues. V was pared by 4 bases and J by 7 bases, with 4 bases of the junction left unmatched. The CDR3 bases are TGTGCCAGCTCACGACAGCGGGAGGGGAATGAGCAGTTCTTC. It encodes CASSRQREGNEQFF. The full variable domain, rest sourced from reference TRBV18 and TRBJ2-1, is NAGVMQNPRHLVRRRGQEARLRCSPMKGHSHVYWYRQLPEEGLKFMVYLQKENIIDESGMPKERFSAEFPKEGPSILRIQQVVRGDSAAYFCASSRQREGNEQFFGPGTRLTVL.

This clone is a singleton in its sample. This chain joins TRBV11-2 and TRBJ2-3, with 8 bases matching TRBD2. This CDR3 is built from 14 residues. CDR1 and CDR2 (germline): SGHAT, FQNNGV. J lost 4 bases, V lost 5 bases, and 5 bases had no gene match. The DNA for the CDR3 is TGTGCCAGCAGCCTGGGACTAGTCTCAGATACGCAGTATTTT. This sequence encodes CASSLGLVSDTQYF.

The chain has TRBV2 and TRBJ2-3; D is possibly TRBD2 (7 bases). Trimming took off 8 bases at V and 0 bases at J, with 12 bases between the two ends. Looked up from germline, CDR1 is SNHLY and CDR2 is FYNNEI. This CDR3 has 14 amino acids. CDR3 coding DNA: TGTGCCAGCTGGGGGGGCGGGAGCACAGATACGCAGTATTTT. It codes for CASWGGGSTDTQYF. Full variable domain (remainder filled in from reference TRBV2 and TRBJ2-3): EPEVTQTPSHQVTQMGQEVILRCVPISNHLYFYWYRQILGQKVEFLVSFYNNEISEKSEIFDDQFSVERPDGSNFTLKIRSTKLEDSAMYFCASWGGGSTDTQYFGPGTRLTVL.

The chain has TRBV5-4 and TRBJ2-7; D unresolved. Trimming pared 0 bases from V and 6 bases from J, leaving 13 bases between. The CDR3 contains 14 residues. CDR1 is SGHNT and CDR2 is YYREEE in the germline V gene (reference sequence). The DNA for the CDR3 is TGTGCCAGCAGCTTGGGCAGAATGGGAAGCGAGCAGTACTTC. Encoded protein: CASSLGRMGSEQYF.